This TCR beta chain was captured by sequencing in a study of T cells in Graves' hyperthyroidism and ophthalmopathy. Study-wide context: It was at initial diagnosis, before any treatment, that peripheral blood was collected. Study conclusions and caveats: The model predicted ophthalmopathy a median roughly 6.5 months before onset.

Amplified TCR beta CDR3 regions came from RNA transcripts. HTBI primers were used for first-round RT-PCR of the TCR CDR3. TCRdb reprocessed the multiplex PCR reads with MiXCR, giving one entry per CDR3 protein. The table records about half a million distinct CDR3 sequences, less than 25% of them present only once. Criteria for exclusion of patients were uncontrolled infection, other autoimmune disease, pregnancy or lactation. Germline V gives CDR1 SNHLY, CDR2 FYNNEI. The CDR3 runs to 16 residues. V lost 6 bases, J lost 5 bases, and 10 bases stayed unmatched. In this sample, this clonotype turned up many times. The antigen is unknown.

This receptor was obtained from a woman aged 70 to 79 with Graves' ophthalmopathy. Material: blood. The chain employs TRBV2 and TRBJ2-5; TRBD2 matches 12 bases. CDR3 sequence (DNA): TGTGCCAGCAGGACTAGCGGGAGAGGGGGGGGGGAGACCCAGTACTTC. It encodes CASRTSGRGGGETQYF.